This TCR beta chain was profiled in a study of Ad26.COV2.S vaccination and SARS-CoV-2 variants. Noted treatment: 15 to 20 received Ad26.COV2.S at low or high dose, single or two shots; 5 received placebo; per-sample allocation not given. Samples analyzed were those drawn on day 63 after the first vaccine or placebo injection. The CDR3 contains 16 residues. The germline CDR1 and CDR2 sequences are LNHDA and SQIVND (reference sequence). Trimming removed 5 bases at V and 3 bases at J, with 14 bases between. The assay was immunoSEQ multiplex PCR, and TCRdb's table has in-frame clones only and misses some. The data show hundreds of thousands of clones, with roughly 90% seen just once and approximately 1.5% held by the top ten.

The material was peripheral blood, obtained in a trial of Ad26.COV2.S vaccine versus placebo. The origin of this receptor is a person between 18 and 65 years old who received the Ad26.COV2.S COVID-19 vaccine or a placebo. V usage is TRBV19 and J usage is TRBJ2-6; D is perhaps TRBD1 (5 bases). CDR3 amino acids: CASSPDSSFGANVLTF. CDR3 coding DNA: TGTGCCAGTAGTCCCGACAGCTCCTTTGGGGCCAACGTCCTGACTTTC.